The 23 T cell receptor beta chains in this list originate from one sample, sequenced in a study of T cell repertoires in cytomegalovirus infection. These receptors lack a known antigen. Each CDR3 protein gets one entry after TCRdb re-called the reads with MiXCR. The table has 650,000 to 850,000 distinct CDR3 sequences, about 28% seen once; the top ten hold roughly 14%. The specimen comprised cultured CD8+ T cells from PBMCs, sampled from culture after CMV antigen stimulation. The source is a human donor in good health (CMV status not recorded). Some clones in this sample may be carry-over from other donors' samples.

The sample holds a few counts of this clonotype. The V call is TRBV4-1, the J call TRBJ1-6; TRBD1 aligns across 8 bases. CDR1 and CDR2 from the germline V gene are MGHRA and YSYEKL. CDR3 length equals 14 residues. The J segment lost 10 bases and the V segment lost 3 bases, leaving 5 bases of the junction unmatched. CDR3 DNA: TGCGCCAGCAGCCACGAGAGACAGGGGTCACCCCTCCACTTT. It is translated as CASSHERQGSPLHF.

In its sample, this clonotype was seen a few times. The chain couples TRBV4-1 to TRBJ2-1; the D is unclear. V was shortened by 0 bases and J by 8 bases, with 8 bases between the two germline ends. The germline gives CDR1 MGHRA, CDR2 YSYEKL. This CDR3 has 13 amino acids. The CDR3 here is CASSQDMTDEQFF. The CDR3 DNA is TGCGCCAGCAGCCAAGATATGACCGATGAGCAGTTCTTC.

In its sample, this clonotype was seen a few times. This chain connects TRBV7-6 to TRBJ1-5; no clear D gene. Germline V CDR1 and CDR2: SGHVS, FNYEAQ. V shed 4 bases and J shed 2 bases, with 9 bases lying between them. This CDR3 spans 14 amino acids. Written as DNA, the CDR3 is TGTGCCAGCAGCTCTAAACCTGGCAATCAGCCCCAGCATTTT. Its protein is CASSSKPGNQPQHF.

The table lists this clonotype with a count of one. The gene calls are TRBV6-2 or TRBV6-3 and TRBJ1-2; no firm D call. CDR1 and CDR2 from the germline V gene are MNHEY and SVGEGT. Trimming left V 3 bases short and J 7 bases short, with 15 bases between. The CDR3 has 14 residues. This CDR3 is CASSYPQLFSGYTF. CDR3 nucleotide sequence: TGTGCCAGCAGTTATCCCCAGCTGTTTTCTGGCTACACCTTC.

This sequence joins TRBV15 and TRBJ2-1; 13 nucleotides agree with TRBD2. The length of the CDR3 is 21 residues. V shed 0 bases and J 4 bases; nucleotides not matched to a gene: 15. CDR1 and CDR2 (germline): LNHNV, YYDKDF (reference sequence). CDR3 sequence: CATSRDVATSGGYSRYNEQFF. CDR3 nucleotides: TGTGCCACCAGCAGAGATGTCGCGACTAGCGGGGGGTATAGTCGTTACAATGAGCAGTTCTTC.

This clonotype was picked up many times. This chain links TRBV12-3 or TRBV12-4 with TRBJ1-2; D may be TRBD1 (5 bases). V shed 3 bases and J shed 4 bases, with 12 bases lying between them. The CDR3 spans 14 residues. The chain's CDR3 is CASSFTGPSYGYTF. CDR3 DNA: TGTGCCAGCAGTTTCACAGGACCGAGCTATGGCTACACCTTC.

This sequence joins TRBV6-6 and TRBJ2-3; D might be TRBD1 or TRBD2, each matching 5 bases. The CDR3 has 17 amino acids. V dropped 0 bases and J dropped 6 bases, with 19 bases sitting between them. Germline CDR1 and CDR2: MNHNY and SVGAGI (reference sequence). DNA of the CDR3: TGTGCCAGCAGTTACTCGAAGAGGGGAACAGAGGGGGATACGCAGTATTTT. It translates to CASSYSKRGTEGDTQYF.

V and J are TRBV7-9 and TRBJ2-3; 7 bases agree with TRBD1. This CDR3 comprises 14 residues. From germline, CDR1 is SEHNR and CDR2 FQNEAQ (reference sequence). After removal of 2 bases from V and 3 bases from J, the junction contained 2 bases not matched to a gene. The CDR3 loop reads CASSLPQGTDTQYF. The CDR3 DNA follows: TGTGCCAGCAGCTTACCACAGGGGACAGATACGCAGTATTTT. The whole variable domain, remainder taken from reference TRBV7-9 and TRBJ2-3, is DTGVSQNPRHKITKRGQNVTFRCDPISEHNRLYWYRQTLGQGPEFLTYFQNEAQLEKSRLLSDRFSAERPKGSFSTLEIQRTEQGDSAMYLCASSLPQGTDTQYFGPGTRLTVL.

CDR3 DNA sequence: TGTGCCAGCAGCAATCGACTAGCGGGGGGGCCAGGTAGCACAGATACGCAGTATTTT. As protein: CASSNRLAGGPGSTDTQYF. This chain uses TRBV7-6 with TRBJ2-3; 14 bases fit TRBD2. Germline loops: CDR1 SGHVS, CDR2 FNYEAQ. This CDR3 has 19 residues. V shed 5 bases, J shed 0 bases, and the junction held 10 bases outside the gene matches.

This clonotype was seen more than once but under ten times. The chain is built from TRBV7-9 and TRBJ2-5; the D gene is possibly TRBD1 (5 bases). The V gene lost 2 bases and the J gene lost 4 bases, with 11 bases spanning the gap. The CDR3 is 14 residues long. Germline loops: CDR1 SEHNR, CDR2 FQNEAQ (reference sequence). The CDR3 protein is CASSLSPGSETQYF. The CDR3 DNA is TGTGCCAGCAGCTTAAGTCCAGGGTCAGAGACCCAGTACTTC.

This clonotype turned up a few times. The V and J genes are TRBV20-1 and TRBJ2-5, with 7 bases matching TRBD2. The CDR3 loop spans 14 amino acids. Looked up from germline, CDR1 is DFQATT and CDR2 is SNEGSKA (reference sequence). Trimming at V came to 8 bases and at J to 6 bases, leaving 15 bases not matched to a gene. DNA of the CDR3: TGCAGTCCCACCATGGGGGGGTCGGTCCAGACCCAGTACTTC. As protein: CSPTMGGSVQTQYF.

This clonotype was detected a few times. This chain connects TRBV29-1 to TRBJ2-1, with D possibly being TRBD1 or TRBD2 (5 bases each). V was shortened by 0 bases and J by 8 bases, with 11 bases between the two germline ends. From germline, CDR1 is SQVTM and CDR2 ANQGSEA. The CDR3 sequence is 13 residues long. The CDR3 loop is CSVEEGREYEQFF. In DNA, the CDR3 is TGCAGCGTTGAAGAGGGCAGGGAGTATGAGCAGTTCTTC.

The chain links TRBV4-1 to TRBJ2-4; the D is unclear. The CDR3 extends over 11 amino acids. Per the germline V gene, CDR1 is MGHRA and CDR2 is YSYEKL. The V end was cut by 6 bases, the J end by 2 bases, with 2 bases between. The CDR3: CASSTKNIQYF. The CDR3 coding sequence is TGCGCCAGCAGTACCAAAAACATTCAGTACTTC.

The chain is built from TRBV6-4 and TRBJ2-2, with D perhaps TRBD2 (6 bases). This CDR3 is built from 15 residues. Germline CDR1 and CDR2: MRHNA and SNTAGT. Trimming left V 3 bases short and J 3 bases short, with 11 bases between. As DNA, the CDR3 is TGTGCCAGCAGTGATAGTTGGGGGGACACCGGGGAGCTGTTTTTT. Amino acid sequence: CASSDSWGDTGELFF.

This clonotype has more than one count but fewer than ten. The rearrangement links TRBV7-4 to TRBJ2-7; D perhaps matches TRBD2 (6 bases). The V end lost 4 bases, the J end lost 4 bases, and 14 bases lay between the germline ends. Germline lookup yields CDR1 SGHVT and CDR2 SQSDAQ. The CDR3 contains 14 residues. In nucleotides, the CDR3 is TGTGCCAGCAGCTGGGAGGAGGGGCAATACGAGCAGTACTTC. It translates to CASSWEEGQYEQYF. The full variable domain, completed using reference TRBV7-4 and TRBJ2-7, is GAGVSQSPRYKVAKRGRDVALRCDSISGHVTLYWYRQTLGQGSEVLTYSQSDAQRDKSGRPSGRFSAERPERSVSTLKIQRTEQGDSAVYLCASSWEEGQYEQYFGPGTRLTVT.

Comments on this clonotype: Since no conserved phenylalanine or tryptophan closes the CDR3, a read error is the likely cause. The chain employs TRBV2 and TRBJ2-3; TRBD2 matches at 16 bases. There are 21 residues in the CDR3. Trimming removed 0 bases from V and 1 base from J; junction bases left unmatched: 10. Germline V CDR1 and CDR2: SNHLY, FYNNEI. CDR3 amino acids: CASSEAPPGLAGGPGTDTQYI. CDR3 coding DNA: TGTGCCAGCAGTGAAGCGCCTCCGGGACTAGCGGGGGGGCCCGGCACAGATACGCAGTATATT.

This clonotype was detected only a few times. The chain links TRBV6-1 to TRBJ2-1; TRBD2 is a possible D gene (6 bases). Germline CDR1 MNHNS, CDR2 SASEGT. The CDR3 extends over 14 amino acids. V dropped 8 bases and J dropped 9 bases, with 20 bases sitting between them. The CDR3 DNA is TGTGCCAGCGTCCCACGGGACTCCCCATTTGAGCAGTTCTTC. Protein sequence: CASVPRDSPFEQFF.

Written as DNA, the CDR3 is TGTGCCAGCAGCCCAGGGGGGCACGGAGATACGCAGTATTTT. It yields the protein CASSPGGHGDTQYF. V gene TRBV7-3 combines with J gene TRBJ2-3; TRBD1 is a possible D gene (7 bases). With 5 bases removed from V and 5 bases from J, the gap between germline ends came to 14 bases. Germline CDR1 reads SGHTA; CDR2 reads FQGTGA. The CDR3 is 14 amino acids.

This clonotype showed up many times. The rearrangement uses TRBV7-9 and TRBJ1-5, with D possibly being TRBD1 (5 bases). V lost 1 base and J lost 7, with 14 bases in between. The germline V gene encodes CDR1 SEHNR and CDR2 FQNEAQ (reference sequence). CDR3 length: 15 amino acids. The CDR3 loop reads CASSLDARVGQPQHF. CDR3 sequence (DNA): TGTGCCAGCAGCTTAGATGCCAGGGTCGGCCAGCCCCAGCATTTT.

This clonotype has just a few counts. This chain joins TRBV13 and TRBJ2-7; weak D call: TRBD1 (5 bases). The CDR3 is 14 residues long. V was pared by 0 bases and J by 6 bases, with 12 bases between. Germline values: CDR1 PRHDT, CDR2 FYEKMQ (reference sequence). CDR3 nucleotide sequence: TGTGCCAGCAGCTTAGGGGGGCGAAGTTCCGAGCAGTACGTC. It translates to CASSLGGRSSEQYV.

The V gene is TRBV28, the J gene TRBJ2-1; 7 nucleotides agree with TRBD1. CDR1 and CDR2 from the germline V gene are MDHEN and SYDVKM. The CDR3 covers 15 residues. J lost 0 bases, V lost 10 bases, and 9 bases had no gene match. CDR3 region: CAIGPGDSSYNEQFF. The CDR3 coding sequence is TGTGCCATTGGCCCAGGGGACAGCTCCTACAATGAGCAGTTCTTC.

The rearrangement joins TRBV5-6 to TRBJ2-7; 9 bases match TRBD1. J was trimmed by 5 bases and V by 4 bases; bases with no gene match: 13. Germline CDR1 and CDR2: SGHDT and YYEEEE. This CDR3 has 16 residues. The CDR3 DNA follows: TGTGCCAGCAGCACTACAGGGGGCCGGGAATTCCACGAGCAGTACGTC. This codes for CASSTTGGREFHEQYV.

The chain combines TRBV12-3 or TRBV12-4 with TRBJ1-2; D ambiguous. Trimming pared 6 bases from V and 8 bases from J, leaving 16 bases between. The CDR3 is made up of 13 amino acids. CDR3 DNA sequence: TGTGCCAGCAGGTCGATAAGCGCCGTGGGCTACACCTTC. Translating it yields CASRSISAVGYTF.